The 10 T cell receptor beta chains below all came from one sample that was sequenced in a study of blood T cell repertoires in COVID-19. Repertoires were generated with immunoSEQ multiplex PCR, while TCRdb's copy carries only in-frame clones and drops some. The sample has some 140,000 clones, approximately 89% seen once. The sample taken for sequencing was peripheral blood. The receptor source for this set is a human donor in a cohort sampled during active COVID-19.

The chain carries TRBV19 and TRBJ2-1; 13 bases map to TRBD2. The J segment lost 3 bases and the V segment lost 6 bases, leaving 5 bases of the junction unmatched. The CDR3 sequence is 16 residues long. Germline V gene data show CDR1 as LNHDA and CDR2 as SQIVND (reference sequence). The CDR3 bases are TGTGCCAGTAGCCGGACTAGCGGGAGTTTCTACAATGAGCAGTTCTTC. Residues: CASSRTSGSFYNEQFF.

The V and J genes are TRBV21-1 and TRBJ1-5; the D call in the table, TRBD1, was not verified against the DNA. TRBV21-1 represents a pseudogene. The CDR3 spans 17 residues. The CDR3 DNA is TGTGCCAGCAGCAATAATAGGGGGAGAAGAATCAATCAGCCCCAGCATTTT. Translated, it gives CASSNNRGRRINQPQHF.

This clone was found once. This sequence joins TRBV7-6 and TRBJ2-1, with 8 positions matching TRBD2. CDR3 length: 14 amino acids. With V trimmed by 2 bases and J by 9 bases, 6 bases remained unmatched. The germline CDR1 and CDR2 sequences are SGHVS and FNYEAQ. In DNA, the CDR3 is TGTGCCAGCAGCTTAAACGGGAGGGGGAGTGAGCAGTTCTTC. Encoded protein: CASSLNGRGSEQFF.

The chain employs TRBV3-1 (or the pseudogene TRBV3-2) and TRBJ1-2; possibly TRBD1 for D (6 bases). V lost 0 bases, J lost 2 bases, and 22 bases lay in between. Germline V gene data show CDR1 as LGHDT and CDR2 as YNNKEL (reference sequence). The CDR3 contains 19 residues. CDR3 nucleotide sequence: TGTGCCAGCAGCCAAGATCGATGGGACACAGGAGCCGCGAACTATGGCTACACCTTC. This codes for CASSQDRWDTGAANYGYTF.

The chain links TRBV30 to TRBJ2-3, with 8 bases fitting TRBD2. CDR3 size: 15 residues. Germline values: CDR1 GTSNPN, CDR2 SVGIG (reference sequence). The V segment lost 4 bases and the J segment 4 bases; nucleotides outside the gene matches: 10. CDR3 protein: CAWTRGGGGPDTQYF. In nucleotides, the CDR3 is TGTGCCTGGACTCGGGGGGGAGGGGGTCCAGATACGCAGTATTTT.

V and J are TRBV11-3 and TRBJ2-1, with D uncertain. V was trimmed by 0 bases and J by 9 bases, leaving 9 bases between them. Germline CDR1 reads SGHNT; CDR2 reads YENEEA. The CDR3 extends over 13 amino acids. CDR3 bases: TGTGCCAGCAGCTTAGATCTGGCTGGTGAGCAGTTCTTC. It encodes CASSLDLAGEQFF. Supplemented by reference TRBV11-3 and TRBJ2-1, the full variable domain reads EAGVVQSPRYKIIEKKQPVAFWCNPISGHNTLYWYLQNLGQGPELLIRYENEEAVDDSQLPKDRFSAERLKGVDSTLKIQPAELGDSAVYLCASSLDLAGEQFFGPGTRLTVL.

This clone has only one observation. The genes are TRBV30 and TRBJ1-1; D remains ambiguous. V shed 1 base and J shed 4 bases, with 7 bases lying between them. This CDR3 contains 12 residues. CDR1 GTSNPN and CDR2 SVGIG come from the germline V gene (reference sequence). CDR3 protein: CAWSGQFTEAFF. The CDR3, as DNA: TGTGCCTGGAGTGGCCAGTTCACTGAAGCTTTCTTT.

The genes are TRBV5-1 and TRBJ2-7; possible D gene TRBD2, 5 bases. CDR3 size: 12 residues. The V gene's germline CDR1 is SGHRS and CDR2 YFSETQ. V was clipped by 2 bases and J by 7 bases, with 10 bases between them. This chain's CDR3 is CASSFTGKEQYV. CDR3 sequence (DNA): TGCGCCAGCAGCTTTACCGGGAAAGAGCAGTACGTC.

The CDR3 loop reads CATSDLGDRGRETQYF. The DNA for the CDR3 is TGTGCCACCAGTGATTTGGGGGACAGGGGAAGAGAGACCCAGTACTTC. This rearrangement joins TRBV24-1 to TRBJ2-5; TRBD1 matches 10 bases. Germline lookup yields CDR1 KGHDR and CDR2 SFDVKD. The CDR3 totals 16 residues. With V trimmed by 0 bases and J by 4 bases, 4 bases remained unmatched.

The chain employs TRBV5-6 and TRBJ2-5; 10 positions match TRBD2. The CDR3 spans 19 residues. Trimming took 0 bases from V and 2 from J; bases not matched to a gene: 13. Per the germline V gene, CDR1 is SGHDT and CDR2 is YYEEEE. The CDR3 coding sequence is TGTGCCAGCAGCTTGGTGTTAGCGGGGGGCCCAGGGGGGCAAGAGACCCAGTACTTC. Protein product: CASSLVLAGGPGGQETQYF.